Listed below are T cell receptor beta chains from one sample, sequenced in a study of T cell changes during pregnancy in multiple sclerosis. Here immunoSEQ multiplex PCR was the method, and the copy in TCRdb shows in-frame clones only, minus some. The sample holds about 79,000 clones; over 80% are singletons and the top ten take approximately 0.43%. Sample: CD4+ T cells from peripheral blood mononuclear cells, taken in the second trimester of pregnancy. The receptors originated from a female donor with multiple sclerosis, enrolled in a pregnancy study. CDR3s include the opening cysteine and the closing phenylalanine or tryptophan. The order of the fields is clone size, V gene, J gene, D gene, CDR3 protein, CDR3 DNA. A D gene is named only where the DNA matches it firmly. Expanded clones are given a class, and other clones once, few, many or no size at all.

size: .
V: TRBV11-2
J: TRBJ2-7
D: TRBD2
CDR3: CASSSTVGGSGSDYEQYF
DNA: TGTGCCAGCAGCTCGACTGTGGGCGGGAGCGGCTCCGACTACGAGCAGTACTTC

size: .
V: TRBV10-1
J: TRBJ1-6
D: TRBD1
CDR3: CASSAPGQGVSSYNSPLHF
DNA: TGCGCCAGCAGTGCGCCGGGACAGGGCGTTAGCTCCTATAATTCACCCCTCCACTTT

size: .
V: TRBV27
J: TRBJ1-2
D: TRBD1
CDR3: CASALGKDRGQGYTF
DNA: TGTGCCAGCGCCCTTGGGAAAGACAGGGGTCAGGGCTACACCTTC

size: .
V: TRBV9
J: TRBJ2-1
D: .
CDR3: CASSAFPSDQRRNEQFF
DNA: TGTGCCAGCAGCGCCTTCCCTAGCGACCAGCGGAGGAATGAGCAGTTCTTC

size: once
V: TRBV29-1
J: TRBJ2-7
D: TRBD1
CDR3: CSASPGQTYEQYF
DNA: TGCAGCGCCTCACCGGGACAGACCTACGAGCAGTACTTC

size: .
V: TRBV10-2
J: TRBJ1-2
D: TRBD1
CDR3: CASSGGQTNYGYTF
DNA: TGCGCCAGCAGTGGGGGACAGACAAACTATGGCTACACCTTC

size: .
V: TRBV5-4
J: TRBJ2-7
D: TRBD2
CDR3: CASSYEIVAGGPGEQYF
DNA: TGTGCCAGCAGCTACGAAATAGTAGCGGGAGGGCCGGGCGAGCAGTACTTC

size: .
V: TRBV5-1
J: TRBJ1-6
D: .
CDR3: CASSLGQNNSPLHF
DNA: TGCGCCAGCAGCTTGGGACAGAATAATTCACCCCTCCACTTT

size: .
V: TRBV7-8
J: TRBJ2-2
D: .
CDR3: CASSTKHSSGELFF
DNA: TGTGCCAGCAGCACCAAGCACTCTTCCGGGGAGCTGTTTTTT

size: .
V: TRBV14
J: TRBJ2-2
D: .
CDR3: CASSLRQGLNTGELFF
DNA: TGTGCCAGCAGCCTCCGACAGGGACTGAACACCGGGGAGCTGTTTTTT

size: few
V: TRBV27
J: TRBJ2-7
D: TRBD1
CDR3: CASSLKGQGNYEQYF
DNA: TGTGCCAGCAGTTTAAAGGGACAGGGAAACTACGAGCAGTACTTC

size: .
V: TRBV5-4
J: TRBJ2-5
D: .
CDR3: CASSLPSGVGETQYF
DNA: TGTGCCAGCAGCTTGCCGTCAGGGGTGGGGGAGACCCAGTACTTC

size: once
V: TRBV9
J: TRBJ1-4
D: .
CDR3: CASSPQGSGEKLFF
DNA: TGTGCCAGCAGCCCCCAGGGTTCAGGAGAAAAACTGTTTTTT

size: .
V: TRBV11-2
J: TRBJ2-7
D: TRBD1
CDR3: CASSFIRQGVHEQYF
DNA: TGTGCCAGCAGCTTCATCCGACAGGGAGTCCACGAGCAGTACTTC

size: .
V: TRBV15
J: TRBJ2-3
D: TRBD2
CDR3: CATSRVASGPGQGTQYF
DNA: TGTGCCACCAGCAGAGTGGCTAGCGGTCCGGGGCAGGGTACGCAGTATTTT

size: .
V: TRBV28
J: TRBJ1-2
D: TRBD1
CDR3: CASSQYPGSGQGIDYGYTF
DNA: TGTGCCAGCAGCCAATATCCCGGTTCGGGACAGGGGATCGACTATGGCTACACCTTC

size: .
V: TRBV5-6
J: TRBJ2-1
D: TRBD2
CDR3: CASSWGLAGLHNEQFF
DNA: TGTGCCAGCAGCTGGGGACTAGCGGGTCTTCACAATGAGCAGTTCTTC

size: .
V: TRBV27
J: TRBJ1-1
D: TRBD1
CDR3: CASISGGQGAKAFF
DNA: TGTGCCAGCATCTCAGGTGGACAGGGGGCGAAAGCTTTCTTT

size: .
V: TRBV10-3
J: TRBJ2-7
D: TRBD2
CDR3: CAINSAGGSGEQYF
DNA: TGTGCCATCAATTCCGCCGGGGGGAGTGGCGAGCAGTACTTC

size: .
V: TRBV5-1
J: TRBJ2-1
D: TRBD2
CDR3: CASSLASWTSGGAGNEQFF
DNA: TGCGCCAGCAGCTTGGCAAGTTGGACTAGCGGGGGGGCGGGGAATGAGCAGTTCTTC

size: .
V: TRBV10-2
J: TRBJ2-3
D: TRBD1
CDR3: CASTPGQGDTDTQYF
DNA: TGCGCCAGCACACCGGGACAGGGAGACACAGATACGCAGTATTTT

size: .
V: TRBV10-1
J: TRBJ1-5
D: TRBD1
CDR3: CASSAGTELYSNQPQHF
DNA: TGCGCCAGCAGTGCCGGGACAGAATTATATAGCAATCAGCCCCAGCATTTT

size: .
V: TRBV6-1
J: TRBJ2-7
D: TRBD1
CDR3: CASRQGSLSYEQYF
DNA: TGTGCCAGCAGACAGGGGTCCCTCTCCTACGAGCAGTACTTC

size: .
V: TRBV6-5
J: TRBJ2-7
D: TRBD2
CDR3: CASRGSGSGEQYF
DNA: TGTGCCAGCAGGGGTAGCGGGAGTGGCGAGCAGTACTTC

size: .
V: TRBV11-2
J: TRBJ2-1
D: TRBD1
CDR3: CASSSYWGQLNEQFF
DNA: TGTGCCAGCAGCTCCTACTGGGGACAGCTCAATGAGCAGTTCTTC

size: .
V: TRBV9
J: TRBJ2-3
D: TRBD2
CDR3: CASSVGVVGTRTKDTQYF
DNA: TGTGCCAGCAGCGTAGGGGTGGTGGGGACTAGGACGAAAGATACGCAGTATTTT

size: .
V: TRBV2
J: TRBJ1-4
D: TRBD1
CDR3: CASTRLIGTGKEKLFF
DNA: TGTGCCAGCACCCGACTCATCGGGACAGGGAAAGAAAAACTGTTTTTT

size: .
V: TRBV7-2
J: TRBJ2-1
D: .
CDR3: CASSLSQGFYNEQFF
DNA: TGTGCCAGCAGCTTAAGTCAGGGGTTTTACAATGAGCAGTTCTTC

size: .
V: TRBV7-3
J: TRBJ2-2
D: .
CDR3: CASSLKPRLPGSANTGELFF
DNA: TGTGCCAGCAGCTTAAAGCCGCGTCTGCCGGGAAGTGCGAACACCGGGGAGCTGTTTTTT

size: once
V: TRBV11-3
J: TRBJ2-1
D: TRBD1
CDR3: CASTDRGSHNEQFF
DNA: TGTGCCAGCACCGACAGGGGTTCTCACAATGAGCAGTTCTTC

size: .
V: TRBV6-1
J: TRBJ2-5
D: TRBD2
CDR3: CASSETSGGAETQYF
DNA: TGTGCCAGCAGTGAAACTAGCGGGGGGGCTGAGACCCAGTACTTC

size: .
V: TRBV29-1
J: TRBJ2-7
D: .
CDR3: CSVALPSYEQYF
DNA: TGCAGCGTTGCTCTCCCTTCCTACGAGCAGTACTTC

size: .
V: TRBV2
J: TRBJ2-5
D: TRBD1
CDR3: CASSGDRGPETQYF
DNA: TGTGCCAGCAGTGGGGACAGGGGGCCAGAGACCCAGTACTTC

size: .
V: TRBV19
J: TRBJ2-7
D: .
CDR3: CASSIAPSYEQYF
DNA: TGTGCCAGTAGTATAGCTCCTTCCTACGAGCAGTACTTC

size: few
V: TRBV9
J: TRBJ1-2
D: .
CDR3: CASSVDGFGDYGYTF
DNA: TGTGCCAGCAGCGTAGACGGTTTCGGGGACTATGGCTACACCTTC

size: .
V: TRBV29-1
J: TRBJ2-2
D: .
CDR3: CSVSLARGTGELFF
DNA: TGCAGCGTGAGTTTGGCTAGGGGCACCGGGGAGCTGTTTTTT

size: once
V: TRBV5-4
J: TRBJ2-1
D: TRBD2
CDR3: CASSSKAGGSSYNEQFF
DNA: TGTGCCAGCAGCTCAAAAGCGGGGGGGAGCTCCTACAATGAGCAGTTCTTC

size: once
V: TRBV6-1
J: TRBJ1-4
D: TRBD1
CDR3: CASMNRDRVEKLFF
DNA: TGTGCCAGCATGAACCGGGACAGGGTTGAAAAACTGTTTTTT

size: .
V: TRBV27
J: TRBJ1-4
D: .
CDR3: CASSLIRQGGNEKLFF
DNA: TGTGCCAGCAGTTTAATCAGGCAGGGTGGTAATGAAAAACTGTTTTTT

size: .
V: TRBV7-2
J: TRBJ1-6
D: TRBD1
CDR3: CASSLDRGYNSPLHF
DNA: TGTGCCAGCAGCTTGGACAGGGGATATAATTCACCCCTCCACTTT

size: .
V: TRBV5-6
J: TRBJ2-3
D: TRBD2
CDR3: CASSGGLAGGLSDTQYF
DNA: TGTGCCAGCAGCGGGGGACTAGCGGGGGGGCTATCAGATACGCAGTATTTT